These T cell receptor beta chains were read from a single sample in a study of CD8+CD57+ T cells in acquired aplastic anemia. One entry per CDR3 protein, called by TCRdb with MiXCR from the reads. The repertoire consists of 150,000 to 180,000 distinct CDR3 sequences, with about 48% occurring once and the leading ten covering 9.5% to 15%. Sequences were obtained from sorted CD4+, CD8+, or CD8+CD57+ T cells (not recorded which) from PBMCs. These TCRs come from a human donor with aplastic anemia. CDR3s include the opening cysteine and the closing phenylalanine or tryptophan. The D gene is left open where the match is weak. Part of the rows lack a size; the others show once, few, many or a class for expanded clones.

size	D	V	J	DNA	CDR3
many	.	TRBV7-9	TRBJ2-3	TGTGCCAGCAGTCCCGACGGAGATACGCAGTATTTT	CASSPDGDTQYF
many	.	TRBV7-8	TRBJ1-5	TGTGCCAGCAGCGAGAATGGTGGAAGCAATCAGCCCCAGCATTTT	CASSENGGSNQPQHF
many	.	TRBV20-1	TRBJ1-2	TGCAGTGCTAGATCAGCAGGGCTTAACTATGGCTACACCTTC	CSARSAGLNYGYTF
many	.	TRBV12-5	TRBJ1-1	TGTGCTAGTGGTTTGGTACCGGCGAACACTGAAGCTTTCTTT	CASGLVPANTEAFF
.	.	TRBV7-9	TRBJ2-5	TGTGCCAGCAGCTCGAAAGAGACCCAGTACTTC	CASSSKETQYF
.	.	TRBV4-1	TRBJ1-2	TGCGCCAGCAGCGTTAACAGGGAAAACTATGGCTACACCTTC	CASSVNRENYGYTF
.	.	TRBV29-1	TRBJ2-7	TGCAGCGTTCGACTAAACCACGAGCAGTACTTC	CSVRLNHEQYF
few	.	TRBV2	TRBJ1-1	TGTGCCAGCAGTGAAGTTGCGTGGGGAGCTTTCTTT	CASSEVAWGAFF
.	TRBD2	TRBV2	TRBJ2-7	TGTGCCAGCAGTGGAGGGGCAGGGACTACGAAGCAGTACTTC	CASSGGAGTTKQYF
.	.	TRBV11-2	TRBJ1-1	TGTGCCAGCAGCGGGGGGGCGGGAAACACTGAAGCTTTCTTT	CASSGGAGNTEAFF
once	TRBD1	TRBV29-1	TRBJ2-1	TGCAGCTACGGGACAGCTTACTACAATGAGCAGTTCTTC	CSYGTAYYNEQFF
.	TRBD1	TRBV25-1	TRBJ1-1	TGTGCCAGCAGTGAGGGACAGTATGAAGCTTTCTTT	CASSEGQYEAFF
.	.	TRBV20-1	TRBJ1-2	TGCAGTGCTAGCCTCGGACAGAACTATGGCTACACCTTC	CSASLGQNYGYTF
.	.	TRBV6-1	TRBJ2-3	TGTGCCAGCAGTGAAGGACTAGAGGTCGGGGCGCAGTATTTT	CASSEGLEVGAQYF
.	.	TRBV5-6	TRBJ2-3	TGTGCCAGCAGCTTGTTTCTGGCGGGGAAGAGGATAGATACGCAGTATTTT	CASSLFLAGKRIDTQYF
many	TRBD2	TRBV11-2	TRBJ2-3	TGTGCCAGCAGCTTCCCCCTAGCGGGGGTCACAGATACGCAGTATTTT	CASSFPLAGVTDTQYF
many	.	TRBV4-3	TRBJ1-3	TGCGCCAGCAGCCAAGATAGGACGAGCTCTGGAAACACCATATATTTT	CASSQDRTSSGNTIYF
many	.	TRBV6-1	TRBJ2-3	TGTGCCAGCGTAGTCTTCACAGGGAACACAGATACGCAGTATTTT	CASVVFTGNTDTQYF
.	.	TRBV15	TRBJ2-7	TGTGCCAGCGACGAGGGGGACCCAGGGCCCTACGAGCAGTACTTC	CASDEGDPGPYEQYF
.	TRBD2	TRBV24-1	TRBJ2-3	TGTGCCACCAGTGCCTCTCCAACTAGCGGGGGGGCAGATACGCAGTATTTT	CATSASPTSGGADTQYF
.	.	TRBV24-1	TRBJ2-3	TGTGCCACCCGGGTTCGAAGCACAGATACGCAGTATTTT	CATRVRSTDTQYF
many	TRBD1	TRBV24-1	TRBJ1-2	TGTGCCACCAGTGATTCACAGGGGAAATATGGCTACACCTTC	CATSDSQGKYGYTF
.	.	TRBV29-1	TRBJ2-7	TGCAGCGTAAAGGGCGGTCCCTACGAGCAGTACTTC	CSVKGGPYEQYF
.	.	TRBV24-1	TRBJ2-3	TGTGCCACCAGTGCACAGAGCACAGATACGCAGTATTTT	CATSAQSTDTQYF
once	TRBD1	TRBV9	TRBJ1-3	TGTGCCAGCAGCCCGGACAGGGGTGGAAACACCATATATTTT	CASSPDRGGNTIYF
.	TRBD1	TRBV19	TRBJ2-5	TGTGCCAGTAGGGGACAGGGGGCGACCCAGTACTTC	CASRGQGATQYF
.	.	TRBV7-8	TRBJ2-7	TGTGCCAGCAGCTCGCCCCCCCAGGAGCAGTACTTC	CASSSPPQEQYF
few	.	TRBV7-2	TRBJ2-5	TGTGCCAGCAGCTTACAGACCCAAGAGACCCAGTACTTC	CASSLQTQETQYF
.	.	TRBV19	TRBJ2-7	TGTGCCAGTAGTATAGCTCTCTGGGCCCACGAGGAGTACTTC	CASSIALWAHEEYF
.	.	TRBV9	TRBJ1-1	TGTGCCAGCAGCGTAAGGGGGGGACCAAAGGTCGGGGACACTGAAGCTTTCTTT	CASSVRGGPKVGDTEAFF
few	.	TRBV7-2	TRBJ2-7	TGTGCCAGCAGCTTACCGACCTACGAGCAGTACTTC	CASSLPTYEQYF
.	.	TRBV7-3	TRBJ1-1	TGTGCCAGCAGCGGTACAGATTACACTGAAGCTTTCTTT	CASSGTDYTEAFF
few	.	TRBV15	TRBJ2-1	TGTGCCACCAGCAGAGTCGGACAGAGTTACAATGAGCAGTTCTTC	CATSRVGQSYNEQFF
many	TRBD1	TRBV19	TRBJ1-2	TGTGCCAGTAGCAGGGGGCTTGGCTACACCTTC	CASSRGLGYTF
.	TRBD2	TRBV20-1	TRBJ2-2	TGCAGTGCTAGAATCCCACTAGCGGGAGTCGGCGGGGAGCTGTTTTTT	CSARIPLAGVGGELFF
many	TRBD2	TRBV5-1	TRBJ2-3	TGCGCCAGCAGATTGTCCGGGACTAGCGGGGGCCTTACAGATACGCAGTATTTT	CASRLSGTSGGLTDTQYF
.	.	TRBV9	TRBJ2-1	TGTGCCAGCAGCGGTCCGTACAATGAGCAGTTCTTC	CASSGPYNEQFF
.	.	TRBV7-2	TRBJ2-7	TGTGCCAGCAGCCCGCTCTCCTACGAGCAGTACTTC	CASSPLSYEQYF
.	.	TRBV15	TRBJ2-2	TGTGCCACCAGGGGGGTAGGGGAGCTGTTTTTT	CATRGVGELFF
.	.	TRBV30	TRBJ1-5	TGTGCCTGGAGTGTACTACCCACGAGGCAGCCCCAGCATTTT	CAWSVLPTRQPQHF
few	.	TRBV29-1	TRBJ1-2	TGCAGCGTTGGGCAGAATGACTATGGCTACACCTTC	CSVGQNDYGYTF
.	.	TRBV7-2	TRBJ2-5	TGTGCCAGCAGCCCAGACACGTACCAAGAGACCCAGTACTTC	CASSPDTYQETQYF
.	.	TRBV2	TRBJ1-2	TGTGCCAGCAGTGAAGTGCTTGTGGCAGCCTATGGCTACACCTTC	CASSEVLVAAYGYTF
once	.	TRBV7-9	TRBJ2-1	TGTGCCAGCAGCTTGGTCGTAGAGCAGTTCTTC	CASSLVVEQFF
few	.	TRBV2	TRBJ1-3	TGTGCCAGCATGATCAGGGATACCATATATTTT	CASMIRDTIYF
.	.	TRBV24-1	TRBJ1-1	TGTGCCACCAAGACTGCGAACACTGAAGCTTTCTTT	CATKTANTEAFF
.	TRBD2	TRBV7-6	TRBJ2-7	TGTGCCAGCAGCTTCGGCGGGGGGGGCTCCTACGAGCAGTACTTC	CASSFGGGGSYEQYF
many	.	TRBV4-1	TRBJ1-4	TGCGCCAGCAGCCAAGATGAGTTGGGCGCACTCCTTCATTTT	CASSQDELGALLHF
many	.	TRBV7-6	TRBJ2-1	TGTGCCAGCAGCTTAGAAGTCCGCTCCTACAATGAGCAGTTCTTC	CASSLEVRSYNEQFF
.	.	TRBV5-1	TRBJ2-5	TGCGCCAGCAGCTTTGAAGAGACCCAGTACTTC	CASSFEETQYF
.	.	TRBV29-1	TRBJ2-3	TGCAGCGCCATACTAGCTGCAGATACGCAGTATTTT	CSAILAADTQYF
.	.	TRBV2	TRBJ1-6	TGTGCCAGCAGTAGGGGCAGGGCGACTTCACCCCTCCACTTT	CASSRGRATSPLHF
.	.	TRBV25-1	TRBJ1-1	TGTGCCAGCAGTGACTTCCGAGAAGCTTTCTTT	CASSDFREAFF
.	.	TRBV9	TRBJ2-7	TGTGCCAGCGGCGCCGTGGGGACCGACTCCTACGAGCAGTACTTC	CASGAVGTDSYEQYF
many	.	TRBV7-9	TRBJ2-7	TGTGCCAGCAGCTTAGTGGCCACCTACGAGCAGTACTTC	CASSLVATYEQYF
many	.	TRBV6-5	TRBJ1-1	TGTGCCAGCAGTTACGGGAGGAACACTGAAGCTTTCTTT	CASSYGRNTEAFF